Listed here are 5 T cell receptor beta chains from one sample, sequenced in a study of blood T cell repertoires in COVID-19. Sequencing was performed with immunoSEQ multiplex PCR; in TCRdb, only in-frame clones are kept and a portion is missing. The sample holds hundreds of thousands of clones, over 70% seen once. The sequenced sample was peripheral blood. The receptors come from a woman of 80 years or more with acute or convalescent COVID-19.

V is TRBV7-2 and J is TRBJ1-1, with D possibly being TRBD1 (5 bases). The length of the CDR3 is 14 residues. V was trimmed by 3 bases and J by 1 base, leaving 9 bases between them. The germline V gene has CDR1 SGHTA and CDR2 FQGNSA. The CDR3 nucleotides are TGTGCCAGCAGCTTGGAGACAGCGAACACTGAAGCTTTCTTT. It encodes CASSLETANTEAFF.

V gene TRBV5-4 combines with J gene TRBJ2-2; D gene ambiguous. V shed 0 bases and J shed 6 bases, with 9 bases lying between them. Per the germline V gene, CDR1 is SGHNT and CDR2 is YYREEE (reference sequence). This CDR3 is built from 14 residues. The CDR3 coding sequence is TGTGCCAGCAGCTTGGATCCTATCGCCGGGGAGCTGTTTTTT. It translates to CASSLDPIAGELFF.

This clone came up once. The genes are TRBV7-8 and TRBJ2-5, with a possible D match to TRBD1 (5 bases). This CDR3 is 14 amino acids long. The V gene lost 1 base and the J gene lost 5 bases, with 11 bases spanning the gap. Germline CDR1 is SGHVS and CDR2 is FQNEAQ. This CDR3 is CASSLGAGQETQYF. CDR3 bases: TGTGCCAGCAGCTTAGGTGCAGGGCAGGAGACCCAGTACTTC.

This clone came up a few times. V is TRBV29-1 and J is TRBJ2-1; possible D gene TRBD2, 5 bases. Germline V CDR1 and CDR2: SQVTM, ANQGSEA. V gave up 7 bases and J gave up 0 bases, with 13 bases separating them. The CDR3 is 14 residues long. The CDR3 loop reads CSARGLGSYNEQFF. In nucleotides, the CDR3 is TGCAGCGCCCGGGGTTTAGGCTCCTACAATGAGCAGTTCTTC.

The CDR3 nucleotides are TGTGCCATCCTTAGCGGGAGGGCCGGGGCAGATACGCAGTATTTT. Its translation is CAILSGRAGADTQYF. This sequence joins TRBV28 and TRBJ2-3; TRBD2 matches at 11 bases. The V gene's germline CDR1 is MDHEN and CDR2 SYDVKM. The CDR3 consists of 15 residues. V lost 10 bases and J lost 4; bases outside the gene matches: 10. Full variable domain (outside the CDR3, taken from reference TRBV28 and TRBJ2-3): DVKVTQSSRYLVKRTGEKVFLECVQDMDHENMFWYRQDPGLGLRLIYFSYDVKMKEKGDIPEGYSVSREKKERFSLILESASTNQTSMYLCAILSGRAGADTQYFGPGTRLTVL.